Below are 18 T cell receptor beta chains sequenced from a single sample in a study of blood T cell repertoires in COVID-19. The method was immunoSEQ multiplex PCR; TCRdb's version includes in-frame clones alone and lacks a portion of them. The sample comprises a few hundred thousand clones, more than 80% of which are singletons, and around a tenth rests with the top ten. Input material: PBMCs or T cells enriched from blood (not recorded which). The receptors here all came from a man aged 40-55 years who had recovered from COVID-19.

There are many counts of this clone. V is TRBV3-1 (or the pseudogene TRBV3-2) and J is TRBJ2-2; no definite D call. Trimming took off 4 bases at V and 7 bases at J, with 16 bases between the two ends. The CDR3 has 15 residues. Looked up from germline, CDR1 is LGHDT and CDR2 is YNNKEL (reference sequence). CDR3 DNA: TGTGCCAGCAGCCTGGTGGGCTCCCTTGGCGGGGAGCTGTTTTTT. Protein product: CASSLVGSLGGELFF.

This chain connects TRBV12-3 or TRBV12-4 to TRBJ1-2, with D tentatively TRBD1 (5 bases). V lost 6 bases to trimming and J lost 7 bases, with 15 bases between them. The CDR3 consists of 13 residues. The CDR3 reads CASSPGIGAGYTF. Here the CDR3 DNA reads TGTGCCAGCAGCCCAGGGATTGGGGCTGGCTACACCTTC.

V usage is TRBV11-2 and J usage is TRBJ2-1; 9 bases fit TRBD2. The CDR3 length is 17 residues. Germline values: CDR1 SGHAT, CDR2 FQNNGV. Trimming cost V 2 bases and J 0 bases; bases outside gene matches: 5. The CDR3 DNA is TGTGCCAGCAGCTTACTAGCGGGATCAAGCTCCTACAATGAGCAGTTCTTC. This translates into CASSLLAGSSSYNEQFF. Looking up the rest from reference TRBV11-2 and TRBJ2-1 gives the full variable domain: EAGVAQSPRYKIIEKRQSVAFWCNPISGHATLYWYQQILGQGPKLLIQFQNNGVVDDSQLPKDRFSAERLKGVDSTLKIQPAKLEDSAVYLCASSLLAGSSSYNEQFFGPGTRLTVL.

The chain employs TRBV2 and TRBJ2-6, with 8 bases matching TRBD1. J was trimmed by 0 bases and V by 6 bases; bases with no gene match: 7. The length of the CDR3 is 17 residues. Germline CDR1 and CDR2: SNHLY and FYNNEI. The CDR3 DNA reads TGTGCCAGCAGCCGGGACAGGCAGAACTCTGGGGCCAACGTCCTGACTTTC. Translation gives CASSRDRQNSGANVLTF.

The sample holds one count of this clone. This chain joins TRBV7-9 and TRBJ2-4; a weak D match, TRBD2 (6 bases). Deletions cut 4 bases from V and 5 bases from J, with 15 bases between. CDR3 size: 15 residues. The germline V gene encodes CDR1 SEHNR and CDR2 FQNEAQ (reference sequence). The CDR3 reads CASSSSRGLQNIQYF. In DNA form, the CDR3 reads TGTGCCAGCAGCTCCAGTCGGGGACTGCAAAACATTCAGTACTTC.

The rearrangement uses TRBV7-9 and TRBJ2-3; TRBD2 is a possible D gene (5 bases). The CDR3 has 17 amino acids. V was pared by 7 bases and J by 4 bases, with 24 bases between. Germline values: CDR1 SEHNR, CDR2 FQNEAQ (reference sequence). The chain's CDR3 is CASTSRALAIGSDTQYF. In nucleotides, the CDR3 is TGTGCCAGCACAAGTAGAGCGCTAGCAATTGGCTCAGATACGCAGTATTTT.

V usage is TRBV5-1 and J usage is TRBJ1-2; 8 positions match TRBD1. There are 13 residues in the CDR3. Losses at the gene ends were 5 bases for V and 6 bases for J; bases not matched to a gene: 6. CDR1 SGHRS and CDR2 YFSETQ come from the germline V gene. The CDR3 loop is CASREGQVDGYTF. DNA for the CDR3: TGCGCCAGCAGAGAGGGACAGGTGGATGGCTACACCTTC.

The rearrangement links TRBV5-4 to TRBJ2-7; D perhaps matches TRBD2 (6 bases). Trimming shortened V by 4 bases and J by 5 bases, and 13 bases separated the two germline ends. CDR1 and CDR2 from the germline V gene are SGHNT and YYREEE (reference sequence). The CDR3 has 13 residues. The CDR3 DNA reads TGTGCCAGCAGCCCCGGAGGGGTCGACGAGCAGTACTTC. Encoded protein: CASSPGGVDEQYF. The variable domain in full, completed from reference TRBV5-4 and TRBJ2-7, reads ETGVTQSPTHLIKTRGQQVTLRCSSQSGHNTVSWYQQALGQGPQFIFQYYREEENGRGNFPPRFSGLQFPNYSSELNVNALELDDSALYLCASSPGGVDEQYFGPGTRLTVT.

This chain joins TRBV28 and TRBJ1-1; 11 bases map to TRBD1. This CDR3 contains 16 residues. Germline values: CDR1 MDHEN, CDR2 SYDVKM. V was pared by 8 bases and J by 10 bases, with 18 bases of the junction left unmatched. This chain's CDR3 is CASYSFLGTGGSVAFF. As DNA, the CDR3 is TGTGCCAGCTATTCCTTTCTAGGGACAGGGGGTAGCGTAGCTTTCTTT.

The chain links TRBV3-1 (or the pseudogene TRBV3-2) to TRBJ1-2; D may be TRBD1 (5 bases). CDR3 length equals 15 residues. V was shortened by 2 bases and J by 7 bases, with 17 bases between the two germline ends. Germline assignment: CDR1 LGHDT and CDR2 YNNKEL (reference sequence). Written as DNA, the CDR3 is TGTGCCAGCAGCCAATCGACGGGCCAGCAGGGTGGCTACACCTTC. Translation: CASSQSTGQQGGYTF.

The CDR3 loop is CASRETGGAGQPQHF. The CDR3 nucleotides read TGCGCCAGCAGAGAAACAGGGGGCGCAGGACAGCCCCAGCATTTT. The genes are TRBV5-1 and TRBJ1-5; TRBD1 agrees at 9 bases. Germline CDR1 and CDR2: SGHRS and YFSETQ. This CDR3 is built from 15 residues. J lost 7 bases, V lost 5 bases, and 10 bases had no gene match.

V usage is TRBV15 and J usage is TRBJ1-5; D is possibly TRBD1 (5 bases). The V gene's germline CDR1 is LNHNV and CDR2 YYDKDF (reference sequence). V lost 0 bases and J lost 4, with 10 bases in between. CDR3 size: 15 residues. CDR3 in DNA: TGTGCCACCAGCAGAGATCGGGGGGAAAATCAGCCCCAGCATTTT. Amino acids: CATSRDRGENQPQHF.

About this clone itself: Different DNA sequences within this sample yield the same CDR3. The CDR3 sequence: CASSPGTGTYGYTF. The CDR3 nucleotides read TGTGCCAGCAGCCCCGGGACAGGGACCTATGGCTACACCTTC. V gene TRBV9 combines with J gene TRBJ1-2; 9 bases are a match to TRBD1. V lost 4 bases to trimming and J lost 4 bases; unmatched junction nucleotides: 5. This CDR3 is 14 amino acids long. Germline V gene lookup returns CDR1 SGDLS and CDR2 YYNGEE.

The gene calls are TRBV5-4 and TRBJ2-1, with TRBD2 matching over 10 bases. This CDR3 is built from 15 residues. The V and J ends lost 1 base and 9 bases, in that order; junction bases with no gene match: 7. Germline CDR1 SGHNT, CDR2 YYREEE (reference sequence). CDR3 in amino acids: CASSLSSGGAVEQFF. The CDR3 coding sequence is TGTGCCAGCAGCTTGTCCAGCGGGGGGGCCGTTGAGCAGTTCTTC.

This clone has more than one count but fewer than ten. CDR3 loop: CASSWTANYGYTF. The CDR3 region has the DNA TGTGCCAGCAGTTGGACAGCTAACTATGGCTACACCTTC. The rearrangement joins TRBV12-3 or TRBV12-4 to TRBJ1-2; D is perhaps TRBD1 (6 bases). Trimming removed 4 bases from V and 0 bases from J, with 6 bases in between. The CDR3 is 13 residues long.

The chain recombines TRBV2 with TRBJ2-1; 7 nucleotides align to TRBD2. The CDR3 is 14 residues long. Losses at the gene ends were 5 bases for V and 8 bases for J; bases not matched to a gene: 9. Germline V lookup: CDR1 SNHLY, CDR2 FYNNEI. The chain's CDR3 is CASSSRLARHEQFF. The CDR3 DNA sequence: TGTGCCAGCAGTTCGAGACTAGCCAGACATGAGCAGTTCTTC.

V is TRBV4-1 and J is TRBJ2-5, with 7 bases matching TRBD2. The J segment lost 3 bases and the V segment lost 5 bases, leaving 15 bases of the junction unmatched. Germline loops: CDR1 MGHRA, CDR2 YSYEKL. The CDR3 runs 17 residues. The DNA of the CDR3 is TGCGCCAGCAGCGGGGGGGTGCTGGGGAGGTCCAAAGAGACCCAGTACTTC. This gives the protein CASSGGVLGRSKETQYF.

This chain uses TRBV11-2 with TRBJ1-3; D is ambiguous. Germline V CDR1 and CDR2: SGHAT, FQNNGV. This CDR3 has 16 amino acids. Trimming removed 0 bases from V and 0 bases from J, with 9 bases in between. CDR3: CASSLDFSSSGNTIYF. CDR3 sequence (DNA): TGTGCCAGCAGCTTAGATTTTAGTAGCTCTGGAAACACCATATATTTT.